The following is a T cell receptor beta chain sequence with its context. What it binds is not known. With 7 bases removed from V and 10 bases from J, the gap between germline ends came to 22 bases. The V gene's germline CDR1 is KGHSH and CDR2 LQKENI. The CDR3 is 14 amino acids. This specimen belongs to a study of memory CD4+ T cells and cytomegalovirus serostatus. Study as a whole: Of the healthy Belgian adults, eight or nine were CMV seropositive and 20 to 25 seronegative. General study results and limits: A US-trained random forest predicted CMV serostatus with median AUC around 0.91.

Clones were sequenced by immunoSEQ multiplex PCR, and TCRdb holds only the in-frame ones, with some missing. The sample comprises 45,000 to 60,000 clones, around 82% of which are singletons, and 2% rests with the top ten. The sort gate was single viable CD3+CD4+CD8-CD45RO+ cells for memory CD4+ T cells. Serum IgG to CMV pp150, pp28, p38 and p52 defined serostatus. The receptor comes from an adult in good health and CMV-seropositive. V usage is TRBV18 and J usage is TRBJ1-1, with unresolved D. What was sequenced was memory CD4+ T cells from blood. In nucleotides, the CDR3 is TGTGCCAGCTTTGACATATCCGGGAGGGATAGAGCTTTCTTT. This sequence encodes CASFDISGRDRAFF.